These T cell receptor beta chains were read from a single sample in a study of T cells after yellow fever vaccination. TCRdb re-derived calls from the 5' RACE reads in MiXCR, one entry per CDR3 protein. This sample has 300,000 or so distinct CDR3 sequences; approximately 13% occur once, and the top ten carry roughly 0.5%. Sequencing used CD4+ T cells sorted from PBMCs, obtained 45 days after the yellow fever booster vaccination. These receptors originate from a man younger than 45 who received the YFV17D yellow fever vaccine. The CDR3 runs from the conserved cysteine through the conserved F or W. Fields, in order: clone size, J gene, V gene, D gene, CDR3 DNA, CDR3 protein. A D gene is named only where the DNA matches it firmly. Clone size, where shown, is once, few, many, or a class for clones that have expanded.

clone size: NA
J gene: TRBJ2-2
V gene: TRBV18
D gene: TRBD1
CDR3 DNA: TGTGCCAGCTCACCAATGGGACAGACGAACACCGGGGAGCTGTTTTTT
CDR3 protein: CASSPMGQTNTGELFF

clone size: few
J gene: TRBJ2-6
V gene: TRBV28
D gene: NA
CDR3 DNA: TGTGCCAGCAGCCCCGGAGGGGGGGCCAACGTCCTGACTTTC
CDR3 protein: CASSPGGGANVLTF

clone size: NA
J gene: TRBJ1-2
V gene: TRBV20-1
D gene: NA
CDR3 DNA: TGCAGTGCTATACGATCGTCTTACTATGGCTACACCTTC
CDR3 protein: CSAIRSSYYGYTF

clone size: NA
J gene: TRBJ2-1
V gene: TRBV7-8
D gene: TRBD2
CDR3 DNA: TGTGCCAGCAGTCCAGGGGTGACTAGCGGGAGTAATGAGCAGTTCTTC
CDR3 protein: CASSPGVTSGSNEQFF

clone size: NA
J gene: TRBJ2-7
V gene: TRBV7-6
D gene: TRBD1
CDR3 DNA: TGTGCCAGCAGCACGACAGGGTCCGAGCAGTACTTC
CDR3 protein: CASSTTGSEQYF

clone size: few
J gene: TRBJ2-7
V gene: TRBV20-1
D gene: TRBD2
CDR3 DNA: TGCAGTGCTAGAGTTCCCGGGCTAGCGGGAGTAGGCGAGCAGTACTTC
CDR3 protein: CSARVPGLAGVGEQYF

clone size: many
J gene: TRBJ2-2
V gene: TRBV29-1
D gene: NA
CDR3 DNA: TGCAGCGCCCGGGACAAACTCGCGAACACCGGGGAGCTGTTTTTT
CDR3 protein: CSARDKLANTGELFF

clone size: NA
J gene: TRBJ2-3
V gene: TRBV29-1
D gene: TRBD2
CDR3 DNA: TGCAGCGTTGTGACGGGAGGGCCGATAGATACGCAGTATTTT
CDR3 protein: CSVVTGGPIDTQYF

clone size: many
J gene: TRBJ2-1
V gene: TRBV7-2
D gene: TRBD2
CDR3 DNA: TGTGCCAGCAGCAGAGGACTAGCGGGACTTGAGCAGTTCTTC
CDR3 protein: CASSRGLAGLEQFF

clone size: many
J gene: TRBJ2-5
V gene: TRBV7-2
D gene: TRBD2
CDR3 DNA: TGTGCCAGCAGCTCGGGACTAGCGGGAGAGACCCAGTACTTC
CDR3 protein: CASSSGLAGETQYF

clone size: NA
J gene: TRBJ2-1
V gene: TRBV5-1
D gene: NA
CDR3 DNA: TGCGCCAGCAGCTTGTTAGCGGCCTTCAATGAGCAGTTCTTC
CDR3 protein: CASSLLAAFNEQFF

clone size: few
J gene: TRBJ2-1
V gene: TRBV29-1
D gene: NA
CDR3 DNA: TGCAGCGGGGGGGACGCTGAGCAGTTCTTC
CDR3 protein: CSGGDAEQFF

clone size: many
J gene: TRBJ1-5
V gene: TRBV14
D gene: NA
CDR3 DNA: TGTGCCAGCAGCCAGGGGGGGGGCAATCAGCCCCAGCATTTT
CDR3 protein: CASSQGGGNQPQHF

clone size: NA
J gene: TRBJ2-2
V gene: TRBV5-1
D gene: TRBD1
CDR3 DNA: TGCGCCAGAAGCTTTGCTACCGGGACAGGGGATTCCGGGGAGCTGTTTTTT
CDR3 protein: CARSFATGTGDSGELFF

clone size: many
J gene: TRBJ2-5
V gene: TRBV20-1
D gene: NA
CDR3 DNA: TGCAGTGCTAGAAGGGCAGAGACCCAGTACTTC
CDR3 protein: CSARRAETQYF

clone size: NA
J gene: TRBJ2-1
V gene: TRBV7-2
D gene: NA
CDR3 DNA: TGTGCCAGCAGCTTAGCAATTGTAAATGAGCAGTTCTTC
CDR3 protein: CASSLAIVNEQFF

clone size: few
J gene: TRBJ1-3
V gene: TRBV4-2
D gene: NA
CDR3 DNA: TGTGCCAGCAGCCAAGATCCGGACTCGGGAAACACCATATATTTT
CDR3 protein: CASSQDPDSGNTIYF

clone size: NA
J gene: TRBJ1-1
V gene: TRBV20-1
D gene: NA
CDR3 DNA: TGCAGTGCTAGACTTTCGGGCGGGAACACTGAAGCTTTCTTT
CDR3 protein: CSARLSGGNTEAFF

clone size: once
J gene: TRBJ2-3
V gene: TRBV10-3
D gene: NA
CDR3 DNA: TGTGCCACCAGCTCGTCGCGAGATACGCAGTATTTT
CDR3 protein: CATSSSRDTQYF

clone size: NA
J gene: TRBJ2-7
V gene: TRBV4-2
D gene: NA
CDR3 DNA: TGTGCCAGCAGCCAAGATTCGAGTGAGCGGTACTTC
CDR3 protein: CASSQDSSERYF

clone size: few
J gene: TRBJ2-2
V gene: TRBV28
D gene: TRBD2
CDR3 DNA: TGTGCCAGCAGTTCTAGCGGGACGGGCACCGGGGAGCTGTTTTTT
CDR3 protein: CASSSSGTGTGELFF

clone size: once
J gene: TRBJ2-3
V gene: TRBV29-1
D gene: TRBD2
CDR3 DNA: TGCAGCGCTAGCGGGTCCAGCACAGATACGCAGTATTTT
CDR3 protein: CSASGSSTDTQYF

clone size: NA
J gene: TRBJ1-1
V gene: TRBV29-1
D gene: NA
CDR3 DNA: TGCAGCCTAGGAGGGCCTGAAGCTTTCTTT
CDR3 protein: CSLGGPEAFF

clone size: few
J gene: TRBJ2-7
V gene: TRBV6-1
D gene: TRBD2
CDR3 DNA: TGTGCCAGCAACGACAGAGCGGGGAACTACGAGCAGTACTTC
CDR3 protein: CASNDRAGNYEQYF

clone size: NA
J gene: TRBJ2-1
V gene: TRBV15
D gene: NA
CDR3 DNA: TGTGCCACCAGCAGAGAAGGGGCAGGGTCCGGGGGTGAGCAGTTCTTC
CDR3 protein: CATSREGAGSGGEQFF

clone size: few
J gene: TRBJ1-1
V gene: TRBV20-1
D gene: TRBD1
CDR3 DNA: TGCAGTGCTAGTGGTGGACAGGGCAAGACTGAAGCTTTCTTT
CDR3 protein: CSASGGQGKTEAFF